This paragraph reports one T cell receptor (beta chain). Its antigen is not identified. A junction end diverges from the germline sequence, so it may reflect a read error. This sample was included in a study of graft-versus-host responses after intestinal transplantation. The study's findings and limits: Elevated graft-versus-host to host-versus-graft clonal ratios in allografts were recorded for patients with graft-donor T cell macrochimerism.

This CDR3 is 14 amino acids long. Data came from immunoSEQ multiplex PCR; TCRdb stores just in-frame clones and leaves some out. The table shows over 10,000 clones, with 80% to 95% occurring only once. The gene calls are TRBV5-3 and TRBJ2-7; 8 bases fit TRBD1. TRBV5-3 is given ORF status, its function remaining uncertain. The starting material was PBMCs, obtained 1032 days after intestinal transplantation. The sequence derives from a human patient who received an intestinal transplant, so some T cells may come from the graft donor. DNA of the CDR3: TGTGCCAGCAGCTTGCCAGGGGGCTATAGCGAGCAGTACTTC. This gives the protein CASSLPGGYSEQYF.